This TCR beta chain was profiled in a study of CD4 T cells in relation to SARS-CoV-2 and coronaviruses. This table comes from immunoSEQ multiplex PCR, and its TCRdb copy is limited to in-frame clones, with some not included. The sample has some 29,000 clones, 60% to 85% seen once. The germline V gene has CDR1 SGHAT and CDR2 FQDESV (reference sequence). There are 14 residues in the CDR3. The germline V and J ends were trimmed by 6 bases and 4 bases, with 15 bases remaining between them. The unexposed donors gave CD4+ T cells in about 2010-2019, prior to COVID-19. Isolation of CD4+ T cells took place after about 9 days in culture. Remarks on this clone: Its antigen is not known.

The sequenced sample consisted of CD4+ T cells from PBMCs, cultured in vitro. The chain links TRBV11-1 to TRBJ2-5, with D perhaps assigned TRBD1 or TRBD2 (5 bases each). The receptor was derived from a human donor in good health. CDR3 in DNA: TGTGCCAGCAGGCCCCCGGGACCTATAGAGACCCAGTACTTC. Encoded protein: CASRPPGPIETQYF.